Each of the 28 T cell receptor beta chains below was sequenced from the same sample in a study of shared clonotypes between healthy human individuals. Profiling relied on immunoSEQ multiplex PCR, and the TCRdb table lists in-frame clones only, not all of them. The repertoire consists of around 1,900,000 clones, with 93% occurring once and the leading ten covering about 1.6%. CD8 cells regarded as naive lacked CD45RO, were positively chosen for CCR7, and omitted terminally differentiated effector memory CD45RA+ cells. The sample consisted of naive CD8+ T cells from PBMCs. The receptors here all came from a man between 18 and 35 years old in good health. Some clones in this sample may be carry-over from other donors' samples.

This chain links TRBV15 with TRBJ2-2; unclear D gene. V was trimmed by 8 bases and J by 6 bases, leaving 16 bases between them. Germline values: CDR1 LNHNV, CDR2 YYDKDF (reference sequence). The length of the CDR3 is 14 residues. CDR3 sequence reads: CATSNGRYSGELFF. The CDR3 DNA follows: TGTGCCACCTCAAACGGAAGGTACTCCGGGGAGCTGTTTTTT.

Worth noting for this clone: Other nucleotide sequences in the sample specify the same CDR3. The chain employs TRBV28 and TRBJ2-7, with unresolved D. Germline V lookup: CDR1 MDHEN, CDR2 SYDVKM. CDR3 size: 13 residues. The V and J ends lost 6 bases and 2 bases respectively, with 11 bases between them. The CDR3 region is CASRETRTYEQYF. CDR3 sequence (DNA): TGTGCCAGCAGGGAGACAAGAACCTACGAGCAGTACTTC.

This chain joins TRBV19 and TRBJ1-1; D is undetermined. This CDR3 spans 13 amino acids. Trimming removed 9 bases from V and 0 bases from J, with 11 bases in between. Germline loops: CDR1 LNHDA, CDR2 SQIVND (reference sequence). This CDR3 reads CASRPAMNTEAFF. The CDR3 DNA sequence: TGTGCCAGCCGCCCGGCCATGAACACTGAAGCTTTCTTT.

The V and J genes are TRBV5-1 and TRBJ1-4; a possible D gene is TRBD1 (5 bases). V gave up 4 bases and J gave up 3 bases, with 13 bases separating them. CDR3 length equals 15 residues. CDR1 SGHRS and CDR2 YFSETQ come from the germline V gene. Here the CDR3 DNA reads TGCGCCAGCAGCCCCATAGGGGCCGCTAATGAAAAACTGTTTTTT. Translating it yields CASSPIGAANEKLFF.

The chain joins TRBV27 to TRBJ2-7; 9 nucleotides agree with TRBD1. Germline V CDR1 and CDR2: MNHEY, SMNVEV (reference sequence). V trimming: 6 bases; J trimming: 3 bases; junction bases outside the gene matches: 15. This CDR3 spans 17 amino acids. CDR3 residues: CASSLLSPGQGFYEQYF. The CDR3 nucleotides read TGTGCCAGCAGCCTACTTAGCCCGGGACAGGGATTCTACGAGCAGTACTTC.

The chain combines TRBV6-5 with TRBJ2-1, with D tentatively TRBD2 (6 bases). The CDR3 spans 14 residues. Trimming cost V 1 base and J 7 bases, with 11 bases left between them. Looked up from germline, CDR1 is MNHEY and CDR2 is SVGAGI. This chain's CDR3 is CASSYFSGGNEQFF. The CDR3 DNA reads as TGTGCCAGCAGTTACTTTTCTGGGGGGAATGAGCAGTTCTTC.

This chain uses TRBV14 with TRBJ2-7; D call uncertain. This CDR3 region has 14 residues. The germline gives CDR1 SGHDN, CDR2 FVKESK. Between the trimmed V and J ends, which lost 0 bases and 2 bases, there was a span of 8 bases. The CDR3 is CASSQEVQTYEQYF. DNA of the CDR3: TGTGCCAGCAGCCAAGAGGTACAGACCTACGAGCAGTACTTC.

DNA of the CDR3: TGTGCCAGCCGCCGGACAGGACCCCAGCTACCCCAGCATTTT. Its translation is CASRRTGPQLPQHF. The rearrangement uses TRBV2 and TRBJ1-5, with 7 bases that match TRBD1. V dropped 8 bases and J dropped 10; count of bases not matched to a gene: 14. The CDR3 covers 14 residues. Per germline, CDR1 SNHLY and CDR2 FYNNEI.

The chain couples TRBV29-1 to TRBJ2-1; 15 bases are a match to TRBD2. The ends lost 6 bases at V and 4 bases at J; junction bases unmatched: 16. The V gene's germline CDR1 is SQVTM and CDR2 ANQGSEA. The CDR3 consists of 19 residues. CDR3 loop: CSVGGGTSGRTFRYNEQFF. Written as DNA, the CDR3 is TGCAGCGTCGGGGGGGGGACTAGCGGGAGGACCTTCAGGTACAATGAGCAGTTCTTC.

J is TRBJ2-7 and V is TRBV6-5; 8 positions match TRBD2. V shed 0 bases, J shed 4 bases, and the junction held 8 bases outside the gene matches. Germline V CDR1 and CDR2: MNHEY, SVGAGI. CDR3 length equals 16 residues. CDR3 in amino acids: CASSYSVGGRFYEQYF. CDR3 DNA sequence: TGTGCCAGCAGTTACTCGGTTGGCGGGAGGTTTTACGAGCAGTACTTC.

V usage is TRBV19 and J usage is TRBJ1-4; D is uncertain. The CDR3 is made up of 13 amino acids. Trimming left V 5 bases short and J 8 bases short, with 12 bases between. CDR1 is LNHDA, CDR2 SQIVND, per germline (reference sequence). Here the CDR3 reads CASSPRLFEKLFF. CDR3 sequence (DNA): TGTGCCAGTAGTCCCCGCTTGTTCGAAAAACTGTTTTTT.

The V and J genes are TRBV11-2 and TRBJ2-7; TRBD1 matches 11 bases. This CDR3 has 16 amino acids. Trimming at V came to 0 bases and at J to 3 bases, leaving 4 bases not matched to a gene. Germline assignment: CDR1 SGHAT and CDR2 FQNNGV. CDR3 in DNA: TGTGCCAGCAGCTTAGAGGGACAGGGGGTGGTCTACGAGCAGTACTTC. Protein sequence: CASSLEGQGVVYEQYF.

This sequence joins TRBV11-2 and TRBJ1-1; TRBD1 agrees at 10 bases. Germline CDR1 is SGHAT and CDR2 is FQNNGV. With V trimmed by 5 bases and J by 3 bases, 9 bases remained unmatched. The CDR3 has 16 amino acids. The CDR3 DNA sequence: TGTGCCAGCAGCACTCGACAGGGGGCTGGGTACACTGAAGCTTTCTTT. Translation gives CASSTRQGAGYTEAFF.

The rearrangement uses TRBV27 and TRBJ2-1, with D maybe TRBD2 (6 bases). V lost 5 bases and J lost 5, with 10 bases in between. This CDR3 is 13 amino acids long. Germline V lookup: CDR1 MNHEY, CDR2 SMNVEV (reference sequence). DNA of the CDR3: TGTGCCAGCAGTCCCGGCGGGAACAATGAGCAGTTCTTC. Residues: CASSPGGNNEQFF.

The chain is built from TRBV10-3 and TRBJ2-1; the D call may be TRBD1 or TRBD2 (6 bases each). CDR1 and CDR2 (germline): ENHRY, SYGVKD. V lost 9 bases and J 8 bases, leaving 14 bases between the germline ends. The CDR3 length is 12 residues. This chain's CDR3 is CAIGLGGDEQFF. The DNA for the CDR3 is TGTGCCATAGGGTTGGGGGGCGATGAGCAGTTCTTC.

V is TRBV19 and J is TRBJ1-1, with D possibly TRBD1 on 5 matching bases. V was cut by 3 bases and J by 7 bases, with 18 bases left in between. Looked up from germline, CDR1 is LNHDA and CDR2 is SQIVND (reference sequence). The CDR3 runs 15 residues. The CDR3 sequence is CASSIAGWRFGEAFF. For the CDR3, the DNA is TGTGCCAGTAGTATTGCAGGGTGGCGGTTTGGTGAAGCTTTCTTT.

The count of this clone is one. This chain links TRBV11-2 with TRBJ1-2; D unclear. The CDR3 runs to 13 residues. V was clipped by 3 bases and J by 7 bases, with 12 bases between them. Per the germline V gene, CDR1 is SGHAT and CDR2 is FQNNGV. In nucleotides, the CDR3 is TGTGCCAGCAGCTTTGCCGGTTGGGGTGGCTACACCTTC. Translated: CASSFAGWGGYTF.

This clone was observed a handful of times. The chain recombines TRBV27 with TRBJ1-2; 9 nucleotides line up with TRBD1. Germline V gene lookup returns CDR1 MNHEY and CDR2 SMNVEV (reference sequence). The CDR3 runs 16 residues. After removal of 3 bases from V and 8 bases from J, the junction contained 13 bases not matched to a gene. CDR3 sequence (DNA): TGTGCCAGCAGTTTCTCACGGACAGGGGATCCTGTAGGCTACACCTTC. This sequence encodes CASSFSRTGDPVGYTF.

This clone was recorded once. The chain employs TRBV6-1 and TRBJ2-3; D call uncertain. CDR3 length equals 15 residues. V lost 4 bases, J lost 2 bases, and 13 bases lay in between. Germline loops: CDR1 MNHNS, CDR2 SASEGT. The CDR3, as DNA: TGTGCCAGCAGTGGTACAGACAAACTCACAGATACGCAGTATTTT. Its translation is CASSGTDKLTDTQYF.

This sequence joins TRBV19 and TRBJ2-7; no definite D call. CDR1 is LNHDA, CDR2 SQIVND, per germline (reference sequence). Trimming removed 11 bases from V and 3 bases from J, with 11 bases in between. CDR3 length: 11 amino acids. This CDR3 is CAHAAGYEQYF. The CDR3, as DNA: TGTGCCCATGCAGCCGGCTACGAGCAGTACTTC.

The rearrangement uses TRBV7-9 and TRBJ2-1; weak D call: TRBD2 (6 bases). In germline, CDR1 is SEHNR, CDR2 FQNEAQ (reference sequence). The CDR3 runs to 14 residues. V lost 5 bases and J lost 6, with 14 bases in between. CDR3 DNA: TGTGCCAGCAGCAAAAACCGGGACTCCAATGAGCAGTTCTTC. Residues: CASSKNRDSNEQFF.

The chain has TRBV9 and TRBJ2-7, with D tentatively TRBD2 (6 bases). Germline assignment: CDR1 SGDLS and CDR2 YYNGEE. Trimming cost V 3 bases and J 0 bases, with 13 bases left between them. The CDR3 spans 15 residues. CDR3 nucleotide sequence: TGTGCCAGCAGCGCTGCGGGGTCTAGCTCCTACGAGCAGTACTTC. Its protein is CASSAAGSSSYEQYF. Full variable domain (remainder filled in from reference TRBV9 and TRBJ2-7): DSGVTQTPKHLITATGQRVTLRCSPRSGDLSVYWYQQSLDQGLQFLIQYYNGEERAKGNILERFSAQQFPDLHSELNLSSLELGDSALYFCASSAAGSSSYEQYFGPGTRLTVT.

The chain joins TRBV15 to TRBJ2-7; no reliable D call. Deletions cut 1 base from V and 4 bases from J, with 11 bases between. CDR3 size: 14 residues. CDR1 is LNHNV and CDR2 is YYDKDF in the germline V gene (reference sequence). In DNA, the CDR3 is TGTGCCACCAGCAGAGTTACAGCCAATTACGAGCAGTACTTC. Its protein is CATSRVTANYEQYF.

The chain uses TRBV10-3 and TRBJ1-2, with 8 bases aligning to TRBD1. CDR1 ENHRY and CDR2 SYGVKD come from the germline V gene. This CDR3 has 15 amino acids. V was pared by 4 bases and J by 1 base, with 5 bases of the junction left unmatched. The CDR3 loop is CAISASGGLNYGYTF. CDR3 nucleotides: TGTGCCATCAGTGCGTCAGGGGGCCTTAACTATGGCTACACCTTC.

On this clone: Other DNA variants within this sample encode the same CDR3. The J gene is TRBJ2-7, the V gene TRBV15; 10 bases align to TRBD2. J was trimmed by 3 bases and V by 0 bases; bases with no gene match: 2. The CDR3 is 15 residues long. The germline V gene has CDR1 LNHNV and CDR2 YYDKDF (reference sequence). The CDR3 DNA sequence: TGTGCCACCAGCAGAGAAAGGACTAGCGGCTACGAGCAGTACTTC. Its protein is CATSRERTSGYEQYF.

About this clone: The same CDR3 can be traced to other DNA sequences in this sample. The gene calls are TRBV2 and TRBJ2-7, with D uncertain. Per the germline V gene, CDR1 is SNHLY and CDR2 is FYNNEI. CDR3 size: 10 residues. V lost 6 bases and J lost 3, with 3 bases in between. This CDR3 is CASRVYEQYF. CDR3 sequence (DNA): TGTGCCAGCAGGGTCTACGAGCAGTACTTC.

The chain combines TRBV7-6 with TRBJ2-7; possibly TRBD1 or TRBD2 for D (5 bases each). The ends were cut back, 8 bases at V and 6 bases at J, with 8 bases in the middle. The CDR3 length is 10 residues. Looked up from germline, CDR1 is SGHVS and CDR2 is FNYEAQ. CDR3 sequence reads: CASGGAEQYF. The CDR3 nucleotides read TGTGCCAGCGGGGGAGCCGAGCAGTACTTC.

The chain uses TRBV27 and TRBJ2-7; TRBD1 aligns across 10 bases. Germline trimming cut 5 bases from V and 0 bases from J; bases unmatched to any gene: 10. Germline CDR1 MNHEY, CDR2 SMNVEV (reference sequence). The CDR3 contains 17 residues. The CDR3: CASSPILGQGPSYEQYF. Here the CDR3 DNA reads TGTGCCAGCAGTCCCATTTTGGGACAGGGGCCCTCCTACGAGCAGTACTTC.